These 22 T cell receptor beta chains were all obtained from the same sample, sequenced in a study of blood T cell repertoires in COVID-19 (dated by TCRdb to the early 2020s). To prepare the library, the immunoSEQ multiplex PCR assay was applied. Imported from immuneACCESS, the table was reduced by TCRdb to in-frame sequences with V and J called. These copies leave out some clones; in studies compared against another copy, an unresolved V gene accounts for under half, and the cause of the remainder is not known. The sample table contains 210,000 or so clones; only one count was recorded for around 82% of them. The biggest ten clones account for 6% to 7.5% of the sample. The sample consisted of PBMCs or T cells enriched from blood (not recorded which). All receptors come from a middle-aged woman with acute COVID-19.

V is TRBV7-2 and J is TRBJ2-1; D not certain. Looked up from germline, CDR1 is SGHTA and CDR2 is FQGNSA. The ends were cut back, 1 base at V and 5 bases at J, with 12 bases in the middle. The CDR3 extends over 15 amino acids. This CDR3 is CASSLDRAHHNEQFF. CDR3 in DNA: TGTGCCAGCAGCTTAGACCGCGCTCACCACAATGAGCAGTTCTTC.

V and J are TRBV9 and TRBJ2-3, with 12 bases aligning to TRBD2. Germline lookup yields CDR1 SGDLS and CDR2 YYNGEE. This CDR3 is 16 amino acids long. J lost 5 bases, V lost 2 bases, and 6 bases had no gene match. In DNA, the CDR3 is TGTGCCAGCAGCGTGGGACCGGGACTAGCGGGAGATACGCAGTATTTT. As protein: CASSVGPGLAGDTQYF.

The V call is TRBV30, the J call TRBJ1-5, with 10 bases lining up with TRBD1. Germline values: CDR1 GTSNPN, CDR2 SVGIG (reference sequence). J was trimmed by 5 bases and V by 3 bases; bases with no gene match: 7. The CDR3 is 15 amino acids. The CDR3 DNA is TGTGCCTGGAGCGCGGGGACAGGGGCTCATCAGCCCCAGCATTTT. Translating gives CAWSAGTGAHQPQHF.

The chain carries TRBV30 and TRBJ2-7; D is unresolved. V gave up 0 bases and J gave up 7 bases, with 13 bases separating them. Germline CDR1 and CDR2: GTSNPN and SVGIG (reference sequence). The CDR3 loop spans 13 amino acids. The CDR3 loop is CAWSVNPFREQYF. CDR3 bases: TGTGCCTGGAGTGTAAACCCGTTCAGAGAGCAGTACTTC.

The V gene is TRBV12-3 or TRBV12-4, the J gene TRBJ1-2, with D uncertain. The CDR3 is 10 residues long. Trimming cost V 11 bases and J 8 bases, with 12 bases left between them. CDR3 protein: CASSSGGYTF. The CDR3, as DNA: TGTGCCTCCAGCTCCGGGGGCTACACCTTC.

The genes are TRBV5-6 and TRBJ2-7; D possibly corresponds to TRBD2 (5 bases). Looked up from germline, CDR1 is SGHDT and CDR2 is YYEEEE. The V gene lost 2 bases and the J gene lost 3 bases, with 21 bases spanning the gap. The CDR3 is 17 residues long. The chain's CDR3 is CASSFVPPPTGSYEQYF. The DNA of the CDR3 is TGTGCCAGCAGCTTCGTCCCCCCGCCGACTGGGAGCTACGAGCAGTACTTC.

The chain joins TRBV29-1 to TRBJ1-4; the match to TRBD1 covers 11 bases. The CDR3 has 13 residues. J lost 6 bases, V lost 7 bases, and 4 bases had no gene match. Per germline, CDR1 SQVTM and CDR2 ANQGSEA. As DNA, the CDR3 is TGCAGCGCCGGACAGGGGGCAGATGAAAAACTGTTTTTT. Translation gives CSAGQGADEKLFF.

The chain has TRBV29-1 and TRBJ2-3, with a weak D call TRBD2 (6 bases). CDR3 size: 12 residues. The V gene's germline CDR1 is SQVTM and CDR2 ANQGSEA. V lost 7 bases, J lost 0 bases, and 8 bases lay in between. CDR3 sequence (DNA): TGCAGCGGTGGGGGGAGCACAGATACGCAGTATTTT. Protein: CSGGGSTDTQYF.

This chain joins TRBV19 and TRBJ2-2, with 7 bases matching TRBD1. Germline assignment: CDR1 LNHDA and CDR2 SQIVND (reference sequence). The V segment lost 6 bases and the J segment 3 bases; nucleotides outside the gene matches: 13. The CDR3 runs to 17 residues. CDR3 amino acids: CASSEKQPGQYTGELFF. In DNA form, the CDR3 reads TGTGCCAGTAGCGAAAAACAACCGGGACAGTACACCGGGGAGCTGTTTTTT.

This clone was found many times. The V and J genes are TRBV6-2 or TRBV6-3 and TRBJ2-5, with D perhaps matching TRBD2 (6 bases). The V end was cut by 2 bases, the J end by 3 bases, with 10 bases between. Per the germline V gene, CDR1 is MNHEY and CDR2 is SVGEGT. CDR3 length equals 14 residues. The CDR3 nucleotides are TGTGCCAGCAGTTACGGCGGGGAGAAAGAGACCCAGTACTTC. It specifies CASSYGGEKETQYF.

The gene calls are TRBV24-1 and TRBJ1-2; D might be TRBD1 (6 bases). The CDR3 runs 13 residues. The ends were cut back, 5 bases at V and 4 bases at J, with 10 bases in the middle. Germline-derived CDR1 and CDR2 are KGHDR and SFDVKD. Written as DNA, the CDR3 is TGTGCCACCAGTGGGGGGGGGCCCTATGGCTACACCTTC. It yields the protein CATSGGGPYGYTF.

The CDR3 loop is CASRGERAGNSPLHF. The DNA for the CDR3 is TGTGCCAGCAGAGGCGAGAGGGCCGGTAATTCACCCCTCCACTTT. The chain recombines TRBV19 with TRBJ1-6; D unresolved. The V end was cut by 9 bases, the J end by 6 bases, with 18 bases between. Germline V gene sequence: CDR1 LNHDA, CDR2 SQIVND (reference sequence). This CDR3 has 15 residues.

The J gene is TRBJ1-2, the V gene TRBV5-4; possible D gene TRBD1, 5 bases. Germline CDR1 is SGHNT and CDR2 is YYREEE (reference sequence). V was clipped by 1 base and J by 1 base, with 8 bases between them. This CDR3 is 14 amino acids long. The chain's CDR3 is CASSLPGGNYGYTF. For the CDR3, the DNA is TGTGCCAGCAGCTTGCCCGGGGGTAACTATGGCTACACCTTC.

The genes are TRBV5-1 and TRBJ2-2; the match to TRBD2 covers 9 bases. The CDR3 totals 16 residues. V lost 1 base and J lost 3; bases outside the gene matches: 4. Germline loops: CDR1 SGHRS, CDR2 YFSETQ. For the CDR3, the DNA is TGCGCCAGCAGCTTGAGGCTAGCGGGGTACACCGGGGAGCTGTTTTTT. Residues: CASSLRLAGYTGELFF.

This sequence joins TRBV7-3 and TRBJ2-1; TRBD2 is a possible D gene (5 bases). V was clipped by 5 bases and J by 0 bases, with 11 bases between them. This CDR3 spans 15 amino acids. Per germline, CDR1 SGHTA and CDR2 FQGTGA. CDR3 sequence: CASSVELASYNEQFF. CDR3 sequence (DNA): TGTGCCAGCAGCGTGGAGCTAGCCTCCTACAATGAGCAGTTCTTC. Complete variable domain (other parts from reference TRBV7-3 and TRBJ2-1): GAGVSQTPSNKVTEKGKYVELRCDPISGHTALYWYRQSLGQGPEFLIYFQGTGAADDSGLPNDRFFAVRPEGSVSTLKIQRTERGDSAVYLCASSVELASYNEQFFGPGTRLTVL.

The V gene is TRBV6-5, the J gene TRBJ2-5, with TRBD1 as a possible D gene (5 bases). Trimming cost V 4 bases and J 8 bases, with 20 bases left between them. Germline lookup yields CDR1 MNHEY and CDR2 SVGAGI. The CDR3 is made up of 15 amino acids. CDR3 sequence: CASSSPRGRAVTQYF. The DNA of the CDR3 is TGTGCCAGCAGTTCCCCGCGTGGCAGGGCCGTCACCCAGTACTTC.

This sequence joins TRBV7-2 and TRBJ2-4, with 7 bases fitting TRBD1. V trimming: 1 base; J trimming: 6 bases; junction bases outside the gene matches: 9. The CDR3 length is 16 residues. Germline V gene lookup returns CDR1 SGHTA and CDR2 FQGNSA. CDR3 DNA: TGTGCCAGCAGCTTAGGTAGACAGGGAATTGGAAACATTCAGTACTTC. Translation gives CASSLGRQGIGNIQYF.

The chain carries TRBV5-1 and TRBJ2-1; the match to TRBD2 covers 10 bases. Germline lookup yields CDR1 SGHRS and CDR2 YFSETQ. The V and J ends lost 0 bases and 0 bases, in that order; junction bases with no gene match: 12. This CDR3 has 20 residues. CDR3 sequence: CASSLANMASGGNSYNEQFF. The CDR3 region has the DNA TGCGCCAGCAGCTTGGCCAATATGGCTAGCGGGGGCAACTCCTACAATGAGCAGTTCTTC.

The gene calls are TRBV27 and TRBJ1-5, with 8 bases lining up with TRBD1. The germline V gene encodes CDR1 MNHEY and CDR2 SMNVEV (reference sequence). V trimming: 5 bases; J trimming: 2 bases; junction bases outside the gene matches: 5. The CDR3 totals 15 residues. The CDR3 reads CASSDRGGGNQPQHF. The CDR3 bases are TGTGCCAGCAGTGACAGGGGCGGAGGCAATCAGCCCCAGCATTTT.

V is TRBV7-2 and J is TRBJ1-4; a weak D match, TRBD1 (6 bases). V lost 4 bases, J lost 8 bases, and 14 bases lay in between. This CDR3 has 14 amino acids. The germline gives CDR1 SGHTA, CDR2 FQGNSA. The CDR3 here is CASSWDTLREKLFF. CDR3 DNA: TGTGCCAGCAGCTGGGACACTCTCAGGGAAAAACTGTTTTTT.

This rearrangement joins TRBV2 to TRBJ1-4; a possible D gene is TRBD1 (5 bases). Germline CDR1 reads SNHLY; CDR2 reads FYNNEI. This CDR3 region has 14 residues. The V gene lost 3 bases and the J gene lost 3 bases, with 8 bases spanning the gap. The DNA for the CDR3 is TGTGCCAGCAGTGAGGGACTACCTAATGAAAAACTGTTTTTT. Its translation: CASSEGLPNEKLFF.

The CDR3 coding sequence is TGTGCCAGCAGACCAGGACAGCAGGGGAATCAGCCCCAGCATTTT. Translation gives CASRPGQQGNQPQHF. This chain joins TRBV27 and TRBJ1-5; TRBD1 is a possible D gene (6 bases). Germline V CDR1 and CDR2: MNHEY, SMNVEV (reference sequence). With 6 bases removed from V and 4 bases from J, the gap between germline ends came to 16 bases. The CDR3 has 15 residues.